Shown below are 11 T cell receptor beta chains from a single sample sequenced in a study of identical twins. TCRdb reanalysed the 5' RACE reads using MiXCR and keeps one entry per CDR3 protein. The sample lists roughly 770,000 distinct CDR3 sequences, 18% seen once, with around 12% in the top ten. These data were also filed under a second study, of T cells expressing NK-cell markers.

Specimen: PBMCs. These receptors were collected from a woman aged 18-29 years in good health.

The chain recombines TRBV6-2 or TRBV6-3 with TRBJ2-7, with D maybe TRBD1 (6 bases). Trimming left V 2 bases short and J 0 bases short, with 17 bases between. Germline-derived CDR1 and CDR2 are MNHEY and SVGEGT. The CDR3 loop spans 17 amino acids. The CDR3 region is CASSYDQTGTYSYEQYF. Here the CDR3 DNA reads TGTGCCAGCAGTTACGACCAGACCGGGACATACTCCTACGAGCAGTACTTC.

This clonotype showed up just a few times. The chain couples TRBV20-1 to TRBJ2-5; TRBD1 might be the D (6 bases). Germline V gene data show CDR1 as DFQATT and CDR2 as SNEGSKA (reference sequence). The V end was cut by 6 bases, the J end by 7 bases, with 21 bases between. The CDR3 consists of 14 residues. CDR3 DNA: TGCAGTGCCTCGCCGGGACAAAGACACGGGACCCAGTACTTC. Protein: CSASPGQRHGTQYF.

The chain combines TRBV29-1 with TRBJ1-1; 7 nucleotides match TRBD1. CDR1 and CDR2 (germline): SQVTM, ANQGSEA. J was trimmed by 4 bases and V by 5 bases; bases with no gene match: 4. This CDR3 has 12 residues. CDR3 sequence (DNA): TGCAGCGTTTCCGACAGGGCCACTGAAGCTTTCTTT. This encodes CSVSDRATEAFF. Combining the CDR3 with reference TRBV29-1 and TRBJ1-1 gives the whole variable domain SAVISQKPSRDICQRGTSLTIQCQVDSQVTMMFWYRQQPGQSLTLIATANQGSEATYESGFVIDKFPISRPNLTFSTLTVSNMSPEDSSIYLCSVSDRATEAFFGQGTRLTVV.

The chain links TRBV20-1 to TRBJ2-1, with D perhaps matching TRBD1 (6 bases). This CDR3 contains 14 residues. Trimming stripped 0 bases from V and 7 bases from J, with 13 bases between. Germline CDR1 DFQATT, CDR2 SNEGSKA (reference sequence). CDR3 sequence: CSARDDRTQNEQFF. Written as DNA, the CDR3 is TGCAGTGCTAGAGATGACAGGACTCAAAATGAGCAGTTCTTC.

V gene TRBV3-2 combines with J gene TRBJ2-2. TRBV3-2 represents a pseudogene. CDR3 length: 17 residues. The DNA for the CDR3 is TGTGCCAGCTGCACTCGACTGCCAAGGGAAAGTAAGTGGGAGCTGTTTTTT. Translation: CASCTRLPRESKWELFF.

This clonotype appeared a few times. The CDR3 DNA sequence: TGTGCCAGCAGTTTCTGGGGGATTAATAAGCGGTACGAGCAGTACTTC. This translates into CASSFWGINKRYEQYF. The chain couples TRBV12-3 or TRBV12-4 to TRBJ2-7; D could derive from TRBD1 or TRBD2 (5 bases each). This CDR3 has 16 amino acids. V gave up 3 bases and J gave up 4 bases, with 19 bases separating them.

This clonotype was observed a few times. V gene TRBV27 combines with J gene TRBJ1-5, with D tentatively TRBD1 (6 bases). Germline V gene data show CDR1 as MNHEY and CDR2 as SMNVEV (reference sequence). The CDR3 runs 13 residues. V shed 7 bases and J shed 4 bases, with 11 bases lying between them. The CDR3 DNA sequence: TGTGCCAGCAAACAGGGTCCTAATCAGCCCCAGCATTTT. It codes for CASKQGPNQPQHF.

J is TRBJ1-4 and V is TRBV7-8; TRBD1 agrees at 11 bases. Germline lookup yields CDR1 SGHVS and CDR2 FQNEAQ. V shed 2 bases, J shed 0 bases, and the junction held 2 bases outside the gene matches. This CDR3 region has 17 residues. DNA for the CDR3: TGTGCCAGCAGCTTACGGGGACAGGGGGCAACTAATGAAAAACTGTTTTTT. It specifies CASSLRGQGATNEKLFF.

This clonotype appeared a few times. This rearrangement joins TRBV7-3 to TRBJ2-6, with 7 positions matching TRBD1. Germline V gene lookup returns CDR1 SGHTA and CDR2 FQGTGA. The CDR3 contains 16 residues. V shed 2 bases, J shed 0 bases, and the junction held 1 base outside the gene matches. CDR3 nucleotides: TGTGCCAGCAGCTTAGAGGGGGCCTCTGGGGCCAACGTCCTGACTTTC. Translated, it gives CASSLEGASGANVLTF. Variable domain in full (rest from reference TRBV7-3 and TRBJ2-6): GAGVSQTPSNKVTEKGKYVELRCDPISGHTALYWYRQSLGQGPEFLIYFQGTGAADDSGLPNDRFFAVRPEGSVSTLKIQRTERGDSAVYLCASSLEGASGANVLTFGAGSRLTVL.

The sample holds a few counts of this clonotype. V gene TRBV7-6 combines with J gene TRBJ2-2; D might be TRBD2 (6 bases). CDR3 length: 15 amino acids. Looked up from germline, CDR1 is SGHVS and CDR2 is FNYEAQ. Trimming took 5 bases from V and 6 from J, leaving 16 bases between them. Here the CDR3 DNA reads TGTGCCAGCAGCCCGCAGGAGGGGACGGCCGGGGAGCTGTTTTTT. This encodes CASSPQEGTAGELFF.

This clonotype was observed many times. The J gene is TRBJ2-3, the V gene TRBV29-1; possibly TRBD1 or TRBD2 for D (6 bases each). V shed 4 bases and J shed 9 bases, with 17 bases lying between them. Germline values: CDR1 SQVTM, CDR2 ANQGSEA. This CDR3 comprises 13 residues. CDR3: CSVARGTGDTQYF. The CDR3 nucleotides are TGCAGCGTTGCTAGGGGGACTGGGGACACGCAGTATTTT.